This TCR beta chain was obtained from a study of cytomegalovirus exposure and HLA in healthy donors. Study-level findings and limits: An apparent linkage of common viral pathogens to several of the most significant clusters emerged in a later analysis. Indistinguishable V segments, including TRBV6-2 and TRBV6-3, were excluded.

The table lists this clone with a few counts. The antigen is unknown. V was pared by 6 bases and J by 3 bases, with 12 bases between. This CDR3 contains 13 residues. CDR1 is WSHSY and CDR2 is SAAADI in the germline V gene. PCR involved 60 Vbeta and 13 Jbeta primers. Data came from immunoSEQ multiplex PCR; TCRdb stores just in-frame clones and leaves some out. The sample lists 100,000 to 150,000 clones, approximately 17% occurring once. The J gene is TRBJ2-7, the V gene TRBV10-2; no firm D call. This TCR derives from a female donor in good health and CMV-seropositive. The sample was PBMCs. Here the CDR3 reads CASSASRRYEQYF. The CDR3 nucleotides are TGCGCCAGCAGCGCGTCGCGGCGCTACGAGCAGTACTTC.